Each of the 32 T cell receptor beta chains below was sequenced from the same sample in a study of blood T cell repertoires in COVID-19. Assay used: immunoSEQ multiplex PCR; TCRdb lists only in-frame clones, some missing. The sample carries around 300,000 clones, more than 80% recorded once. The material sequenced was peripheral blood. The receptors shown here come from a woman aged 25 to 39 with active or convalescent COVID-19.

The V call is TRBV5-1, the J call TRBJ2-3; TRBD1 is a possible D gene (5 bases). This CDR3 spans 14 amino acids. The V end was cut by 3 bases, the J end by 2 bases, with 10 bases between. Germline V gives CDR1 SGHRS, CDR2 YFSETQ. This CDR3 reads CASSSTDPTDTQYF. The CDR3 DNA reads as TGCGCCAGCAGCTCGACAGACCCCACAGATACGCAGTATTTT.

V and J are TRBV5-6 and TRBJ1-2, with 7 bases fitting TRBD1. The CDR3 is made up of 15 amino acids. Germline values: CDR1 SGHDT, CDR2 YYEEEE. Losses at the gene ends were 4 bases for V and 4 bases for J; bases not matched to a gene: 10. The DNA for the CDR3 is TGTGCCAGCAGCACGCCCAGGGGGACGGGCTATGGCTACACCTTC. This encodes CASSTPRGTGYGYTF.

The chain carries TRBV30 and TRBJ2-2; D not certain. This CDR3 comprises 14 residues. Trimming pared 0 bases from V and 5 bases from J, leaving 10 bases between. Germline CDR1 reads GTSNPN; CDR2 reads SVGIG (reference sequence). The CDR3 sequence: CAWSVQFGTGELFF. CDR3 nucleotides: TGTGCCTGGAGTGTACAGTTTGGGACCGGGGAGCTGTTTTTT.

The rearrangement uses TRBV19 and TRBJ1-1; D call uncertain. Germline lookup yields CDR1 LNHDA and CDR2 SQIVND (reference sequence). V was shortened by 6 bases and J by 3 bases, with 20 bases between the two germline ends. This CDR3 has 16 amino acids. CDR3 in DNA: TGTGCCAGTAGCCCCCAGAGGGCGGGAGGATACACTGAAGCTTTCTTT. This sequence encodes CASSPQRAGGYTEAFF.

The chain couples TRBV19 to TRBJ2-5, with TRBD1 matching over 7 bases. V lost 6 bases to trimming and J lost 3 bases; unmatched junction nucleotides: 7. The V gene's germline CDR1 is LNHDA and CDR2 SQIVND (reference sequence). The CDR3 length is 14 residues. The CDR3 protein is CASSPTGSEETQYF. The CDR3 nucleotides are TGTGCCAGTAGCCCGACAGGGTCGGAAGAGACCCAGTACTTC.

This chain joins TRBV30 and TRBJ2-7, with 7 bases matching TRBD1. CDR3 length equals 15 residues. Germline-derived CDR1 and CDR2 are GTSNPN and SVGIG (reference sequence). The V and J ends lost 0 bases and 6 bases, in that order; junction bases with no gene match: 11. This CDR3 reads CAWSVQGVYSLEQYF. CDR3 DNA sequence: TGTGCCTGGAGTGTTCAGGGGGTGTATTCTCTCGAGCAGTACTTC.

In its sample, this clone was seen once. V and J are TRBV15 and TRBJ1-4; TRBD1 is a possible D gene (6 bases). V was shortened by 3 bases and J by 11 bases, with 13 bases between the two germline ends. This CDR3 has 13 amino acids. CDR1 LNHNV and CDR2 YYDKDF come from the germline V gene (reference sequence). The CDR3 here is CATSSLGGQKLFF. In nucleotides, the CDR3 is TGTGCCACCAGCAGCCTGGGGGGGCAGAAACTGTTTTTT.

This clone occurred a few times. The chain recombines TRBV10-2 with TRBJ1-2; D not resolved. Germline loops: CDR1 WSHSY, CDR2 SAAADI. V was cut by 5 bases and J by 4 bases, with 11 bases left in between. The CDR3 spans 13 residues. CDR3 amino acids: CASSTGGSYGYTF. CDR3 nucleotides: TGCGCCAGCAGTACCGGAGGGTCCTATGGCTACACCTTC.

This chain links TRBV7-3 with TRBJ2-7; D possibly corresponds to TRBD1 (6 bases). Germline CDR1 and CDR2: SGHTA and FQGTGA. The germline V and J ends were trimmed by 5 bases and 0 bases, with 11 bases remaining between them. This CDR3 has 14 amino acids. This CDR3 reads CASSPHRDSYEQYF. CDR3 nucleotide sequence: TGTGCCAGCAGCCCCCACAGGGACTCCTACGAGCAGTACTTC.

The J gene is TRBJ2-2, the V gene TRBV27; 9 nucleotides align to TRBD1. V shed 7 bases and J 5 bases; nucleotides not matched to a gene: 5. CDR1 and CDR2 from the germline V gene are MNHEY and SMNVEV (reference sequence). The CDR3 sequence is 14 residues long. This CDR3 is CASKGTGWTGELFF. The DNA for the CDR3 is TGTGCCAGCAAGGGGACAGGGTGGACCGGGGAGCTGTTTTTT.

The chain's CDR3 is CASSMGQGYGELFF. DNA for the CDR3: TGTGCCAGTAGTATGGGCCAGGGATACGGGGAGCTGTTTTTT. V and J are TRBV19 and TRBJ2-2; a possible D gene is TRBD1 (5 bases). V was cut by 3 bases and J by 7 bases, with 12 bases left in between. Germline V CDR1 and CDR2: LNHDA, SQIVND (reference sequence). CDR3 length: 14 residues.

The rearrangement links TRBV7-9 to TRBJ2-6, with unresolved D. Germline V gene sequence: CDR1 SEHNR, CDR2 FQNEAQ (reference sequence). Between the trimmed V and J ends, which lost 2 bases and 4 bases, there was a span of 6 bases. This CDR3 has 14 amino acids. Written as DNA, the CDR3 is TGTGCCAGCAGCTTAAGAGCGGGGGCCAACGTCCTGACTTTC. Translation gives CASSLRAGANVLTF.

The table lists this clone with a few counts. The V call is TRBV6-4, the J call TRBJ2-1; TRBD2 matches 11 bases. J was trimmed by 8 bases and V by 5 bases; bases with no gene match: 5. CDR1 MRHNA and CDR2 SNTAGT come from the germline V gene. The CDR3 runs 14 residues. CDR3 sequence reads: CASSIAGGHDEQFF. DNA of the CDR3: TGTGCCAGCAGTATAGCGGGGGGGCACGATGAGCAGTTCTTC.

This sequence joins TRBV5-1 and TRBJ1-2; 8 nucleotides agree with TRBD1. The CDR3 runs to 13 residues. V shed 4 bases, J shed 4 bases, and the junction held 3 bases outside the gene matches. Germline CDR1 and CDR2: SGHRS and YFSETQ. The CDR3 loop is CASSPGQGYGYTF. The CDR3 region has the DNA TGCGCCAGCAGCCCAGGACAGGGCTATGGCTACACCTTC. The complete variable domain, with remaining parts taken from reference TRBV5-1 and TRBJ1-2, reads KAGVTQTPRYLIKTRGQQVTLSCSPISGHRSVSWYQQTPGQGLQFLFEYFSETQRNKGNFPGRFSGRQFSNSRSEMNVSTLELGDSALYLCASSPGQGYGYTFGSGTRLTVV.

The chain carries TRBV7-3 and TRBJ2-2; weak D call: TRBD2 (5 bases). The germline CDR1 and CDR2 sequences are SGHTA and FQGTGA. The CDR3 contains 14 residues. V shed 1 base and J shed 9 bases, with 12 bases lying between them. The CDR3 sequence is CASSLSGPARELFF. The CDR3 bases are TGTGCCAGCAGCTTAAGCGGGCCGGCCCGGGAGCTGTTTTTT. Variable domain in full (rest from reference TRBV7-3 and TRBJ2-2): GAGVSQTPSNKVTEKGKYVELRCDPISGHTALYWYRQSLGQGPEFLIYFQGTGAADDSGLPNDRFFAVRPEGSVSTLKIQRTERGDSAVYLCASSLSGPARELFFGEGSRLTVL.

The chain combines TRBV30 with TRBJ2-1, with D possibly matching TRBD1 (5 bases). CDR3 length: 12 residues. The ends were cut back, 5 bases at V and 5 bases at J, with 10 bases in the middle. Per germline, CDR1 GTSNPN and CDR2 SVGIG (reference sequence). CDR3 protein: CAWGFRDNEQFF. CDR3 nucleotides: TGTGCCTGGGGCTTCAGGGACAATGAGCAGTTCTTC.

The rearrangement uses TRBV9 and TRBJ2-6; 7 bases agree with TRBD1. The CDR3 spans 15 residues. The germline gives CDR1 SGDLS, CDR2 YYNGEE. Germline trimming cut 4 bases from V and 2 bases from J; bases unmatched to any gene: 3. The CDR3 nucleotides read TGTGCCAGCAGCCTCGACAGGGCTGGGGCCAACGTCCTGACTTTC. Amino acid sequence: CASSLDRAGANVLTF.

For the CDR3, the DNA is TGTGCCAGCAGCTTGGCCCGGACAGGGTATACAGATACGCAGTATTTT. Encoded protein: CASSLARTGYTDTQYF. The V and J genes are TRBV5-5 and TRBJ2-3; 8 bases align to TRBD1. This CDR3 region has 16 residues. From germline, CDR1 is SGHKS and CDR2 YYEKEE (reference sequence). V was pared by 0 bases and J by 3 bases, with 6 bases of the junction left unmatched. Variable domain in full (rest from reference TRBV5-5 and TRBJ2-3): DAGVTQSPTHLIKTRGQQVTLRCSPISGHKSVSWYQQVLGQGPQFIFQYYEKEERGRGNFPDRFSARQFPNYSSELNVNALLLGDSALYLCASSLARTGYTDTQYFGPGTRLTVL.

The V call is TRBV5-4, the J call TRBJ2-3, with D maybe TRBD2 (6 bases). The germline gives CDR1 SGHNT, CDR2 YYREEE (reference sequence). CDR3 size: 15 residues. Trimming removed 4 bases from V and 1 base from J, with 13 bases in between. The CDR3 here is CASSRRDWRTDTQYF. The DNA of the CDR3 is TGTGCCAGCAGCCGCCGGGACTGGCGCACAGATACGCAGTATTTT.

The chain recombines TRBV7-6 with TRBJ1-1; a weak D match, TRBD1 (5 bases). Trimming cost V 4 bases and J 5 bases, with 20 bases left between them. Germline CDR1 and CDR2: SGHVS and FNYEAQ. The length of the CDR3 is 16 residues. CDR3 in DNA: TGTGCCAGCAGCTCGCAGGACGGGGGAGGAGGAACTGAAGCTTTCTTT. It translates to CASSSQDGGGGTEAFF.

This chain uses TRBV24-1 with TRBJ1-3; unclear D gene. With 4 bases removed from V and 3 bases from J, the gap between germline ends came to 12 bases. Germline values: CDR1 KGHDR, CDR2 SFDVKD. This CDR3 region has 15 residues. The CDR3 DNA is TGTGCCACCAGTGAGGAGGGAGGCTTTGGAAACACCATATATTTT. The encoded protein is CATSEEGGFGNTIYF.

The J gene is TRBJ1-5, the V gene TRBV28; 7 nucleotides align to TRBD1. CDR1 MDHEN and CDR2 SYDVKM come from the germline V gene. The length of the CDR3 is 15 residues. Germline trimming cut 1 base from V and 4 bases from J; bases unmatched to any gene: 4. The CDR3 DNA reads as TGTGCCAGCAGTTTATTCGACAGGGTAAATCAGCCCCAGCATTTT. Its protein product is CASSLFDRVNQPQHF.

The chain has TRBV18 and TRBJ2-2; TRBD2 is a possible D gene (5 bases). V was shortened by 3 bases and J by 8 bases, with 7 bases between the two germline ends. This CDR3 is 12 amino acids long. Looked up from germline, CDR1 is KGHSH and CDR2 is LQKENI. CDR3 sequence: CASSPLAGELFF. The CDR3, as DNA: TGTGCCAGCTCACCGCTAGCAGGGGAGCTGTTTTTT.

The chain recombines TRBV6-6 with TRBJ1-1; D is undetermined. The CDR3 runs to 11 residues. Germline loops: CDR1 MNHNY, CDR2 SVGAGI (reference sequence). This CDR3 is CATRVNTEAFF. DNA of the CDR3: TGTGCTACTAGGGTGAACACTGAAGCTTTCTTT.

This clone was observed once. The chain recombines TRBV7-2 with TRBJ1-2; the match to TRBD1 covers 8 bases. Germline loops: CDR1 SGHTA, CDR2 FQGNSA. V lost 6 bases and J lost 7; bases outside the gene matches: 7. The CDR3 sequence is 13 residues long. CDR3 loop: CASRGQGAGGYTF. CDR3 bases: TGTGCCAGCAGAGGTCAGGGGGCGGGTGGCTACACCTTC.

This chain uses TRBV15 with TRBJ2-7, with 7 nucleotides matching TRBD2. V shed 0 bases and J 4 bases; nucleotides not matched to a gene: 12. The V gene's germline CDR1 is LNHNV and CDR2 YYDKDF (reference sequence). The CDR3 covers 17 residues. CDR3 in amino acids: CATSRDRQGHGGYEQYF. The DNA of the CDR3 is TGTGCCACCAGCAGAGACAGGCAGGGCCACGGGGGGTACGAGCAGTACTTC. The full variable domain, completed using reference TRBV15 and TRBJ2-7, is DAMVIQNPRYQVTQFGKPVTLSCSQTLNHNVMYWYQQKSSQAPKLLFHYYDKDFNNEADTPDNFQSRRPNTSFCFLDIRSPGLGDTAMYLCATSRDRQGHGGYEQYFGPGTRLTVT.

The V and J genes are TRBV4-3 and TRBJ1-1; no firm D call. The length of the CDR3 is 15 residues. V was clipped by 0 bases and J by 1 base, with 9 bases between them. Germline CDR1 and CDR2: LGHNA and YSLEER. As DNA, the CDR3 is TGCGCCAGCAGCCAAGAAGGAGGGCAGAACACTGAAGCTTTCTTT. Its translation: CASSQEGGQNTEAFF.

CDR3 protein: CASSSTGGNSPLHF. The CDR3 region has the DNA TGCGCCAGCAGCTCTACAGGTGGGAATTCACCCCTCCACTTT. The chain uses TRBV5-1 and TRBJ1-6, with D tentatively TRBD1 (5 bases). This CDR3 is 14 amino acids long. Germline V CDR1 and CDR2: SGHRS, YFSETQ. V was trimmed by 3 bases and J by 7 bases, leaving 11 bases between them.

The V gene is TRBV15, the J gene TRBJ2-2, with 8 positions matching TRBD1. CDR3 length: 18 residues. Germline assignment: CDR1 LNHNV and CDR2 YYDKDF (reference sequence). V dropped 1 base and J dropped 7; count of bases not matched to a gene: 14. The CDR3 DNA is TGTGCCACCAGCAGAGCCCCGGTCAGGGGGCATGATATCGGGGAGCTGTTTTTT. Its translation is CATSRAPVRGHDIGELFF.

As regards this clone: The same CDR3 can be traced to other DNA sequences in this sample. The CDR3 coding sequence is TGTGCCAGCAGCTTAGCGCGGGGAAACACCATATATTTT. Amino acids: CASSLARGNTIYF. This chain uses TRBV7-2 with TRBJ1-3; D not certain. V lost 0 bases and J lost 4, with 4 bases in between. Germline V gene data show CDR1 as SGHTA and CDR2 as FQGNSA. This CDR3 has 13 amino acids.

V usage is TRBV6-5 and J usage is TRBJ1-6; D remains ambiguous. Germline V gene sequence: CDR1 MNHEY, CDR2 SVGAGI. Deletions cut 2 bases from V and 13 bases from J, with 9 bases between. The CDR3 sequence is 12 residues long. As DNA, the CDR3 is TGTGCCAGCAGTTACCCTATGAGTCCCCTCCACTTT. Translating it yields CASSYPMSPLHF.

The chain recombines TRBV6-2 or TRBV6-3 with TRBJ1-5, with D hard to call. V lost 5 bases and J lost 4, with 12 bases in between. The CDR3 sequence is 14 residues long. CDR1 MNHEY and CDR2 SVGEGT come from the germline V gene. CDR3 coding DNA: TGTGCCAGCAGTACTGAGTTGTGGAATCAGCCCCAGCATTTT. Amino acids: CASSTELWNQPQHF.